This T cell receptor beta chain appears in the sequencing data of a study of neurological immune-mediated disorders. Study information: The approximately 34 multiple sclerosis patients comprised some 31 relapsing-remitting and 3 secondary progressive cases. Study-wide results and caveats: HTLV-1-associated myelopathy had the most TCR clonal expansion, while multiple sclerosis had the least, a level that fell below healthy controls.

CDR3 size: 11 residues. V was cut by 7 bases and J by 7 bases, with 11 bases left in between. Per germline, CDR1 MNHEY and CDR2 SVGAGI. Of note for this clonotype: Its antigen is undetermined.

5'RACE with 10-nucleotide random UMIs generated the cDNA. TCRdb re-called the 5' RACE reads with MiXCR, one entry per CDR3 protein. The repertoire holds 50,000 to 80,000 distinct CDR3 sequences, with roughly 4.3% as singletons. The J gene is TRBJ2-7, the V gene TRBV6-5; tentatively, D is TRBD2 (6 bases). The material sequenced was PBMCs. The origin of this receptor is a man aged 25-45 years with multiple sclerosis. DNA for the CDR3: TGTGCCAGCACAAAGGCGGGGGAGCAGTACTTC. This translates into CASTKAGEQYF.